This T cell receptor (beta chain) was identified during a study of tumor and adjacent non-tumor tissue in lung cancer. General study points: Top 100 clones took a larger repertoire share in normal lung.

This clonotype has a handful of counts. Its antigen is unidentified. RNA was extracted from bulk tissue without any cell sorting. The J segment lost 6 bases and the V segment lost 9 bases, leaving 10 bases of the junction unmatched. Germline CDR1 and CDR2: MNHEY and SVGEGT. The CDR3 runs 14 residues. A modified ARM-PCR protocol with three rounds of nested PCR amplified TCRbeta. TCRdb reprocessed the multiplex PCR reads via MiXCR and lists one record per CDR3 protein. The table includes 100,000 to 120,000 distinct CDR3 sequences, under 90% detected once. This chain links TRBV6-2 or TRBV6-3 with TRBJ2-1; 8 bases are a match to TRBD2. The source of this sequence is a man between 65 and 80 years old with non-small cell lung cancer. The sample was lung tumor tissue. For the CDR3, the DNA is TGTGCCAGTCCGGGACTAGGCAATACCAATGAGCAGTTCTTC. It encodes CASPGLGNTNEQFF.